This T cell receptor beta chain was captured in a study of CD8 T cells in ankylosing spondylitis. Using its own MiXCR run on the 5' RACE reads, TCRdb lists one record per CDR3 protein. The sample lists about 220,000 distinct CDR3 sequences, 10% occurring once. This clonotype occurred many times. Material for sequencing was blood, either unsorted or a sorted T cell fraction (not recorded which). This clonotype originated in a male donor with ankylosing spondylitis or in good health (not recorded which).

In nucleotides, the CDR3 is TGCAGTGCGCCGGATCACTACGAGCAGTACTTC. Translating it yields CSAPDHYEQYF. The gene calls are TRBV20-1 and TRBJ2-7; D unresolved. The germline V and J ends were trimmed by 6 bases and 3 bases, with 9 bases remaining between them. This CDR3 has 11 amino acids. Per germline, CDR1 DFQATT and CDR2 SNEGSKA (reference sequence).